The rows below give T cell receptor beta chains drawn from one sample of a study of shared clonotypes between healthy human individuals. The repertoire was sequenced with immunoSEQ multiplex PCR; TCRdb's copy has only in-frame clones and lacks some. Of about 580,000 clones listed, nearly 98% are singletons. The sample taken for sequencing was naive CD8+ T cells sorted from blood. The source of these receptors is a man aged 25-40 years in good health. CDR3s include the opening cysteine and the closing phenylalanine or tryptophan. D genes are given only for firm matches. The listing skips clone size in some rows; elsewhere it reads once, few, many or a size class.

d_call | clone_size | j_call | v_call | cdr3_aa | cdr3_nt
TRBD1 | once | TRBJ2-2 | TRBV7-9 | CASSSGQGARGELFF | TGTGCCAGCAGCTCGGGACAGGGCGCCCGGGGCGAGCTGTTTTTT
NA | NA | TRBJ2-2 | TRBV25-1 | CASSDFDTESGELFF | TGTGCCAGCAGTGATTTTGATACCGAAAGCGGGGAGCTGTTTTTT
TRBD2 | NA | TRBJ2-5 | TRBV9 | CASSPRTGSGGKETQYF | TGTGCCAGCAGCCCGAGGACTGGCTCGGGGGGGAAAGAGACCCAGTACTTC
NA | NA | TRBJ2-1 | TRBV7-6 | CASSLLYGGDRLAGAGNEQFF | TGTGCCAGCAGCTTACTATACGGGGGGGACAGACTAGCCGGCGCTGGCAATGAGCAGTTCTTC
NA | NA | TRBJ2-2 | TRBV11-3 | CASSRGPNTGELFF | TGTGCCAGCAGCCGGGGTCCGAACACCGGGGAGCTGTTTTTT
NA | once | TRBJ2-5 | TRBV15 | CATSFRPTTYRETQYF | TGTGCCACCAGCTTTCGCCCAACGACATACAGAGAGACCCAGTACTTC
TRBD2 | NA | TRBJ2-1 | TRBV5-1 | CASSLGLAVVEQFF | TGCGCCAGCAGCTTGGGACTAGCTGTAGTTGAGCAGTTCTTC
NA | NA | TRBJ2-1 | TRBV4-1 | CASSQEAFNVISIADYNEQFF | TGCGCCAGCAGCCAAGAAGCCTTTAACGTGATATCAATAGCGGACTACAATGAGCAGTTCTTC
NA | NA | TRBJ2-2 | TRBV6-5 | CASSYGGTGELFF | TGTGCCAGCAGTTACGGGGGAACCGGGGAGCTGTTTTTT
TRBD2 | NA | TRBJ2-1 | TRBV10-2 | CASSEWLAGDSSYNEQFF | TGCGCCAGCAGTGAATGGCTAGCGGGAGATAGCTCCTACAATGAGCAGTTCTTC
NA | NA | TRBJ2-7 | TRBV4-2 | CASSQGAGYEQYF | TGTGCCAGCAGCCAAGGGGCAGGCTACGAGCAGTACTTC
NA | NA | TRBJ2-7 | TRBV7-8 | CASSLYRDEQYF | TGTGCCAGCAGCCTGTACAGGGACGAGCAGTACTTC
NA | NA | TRBJ2-7 | TRBV10-3 | CAISESRWDDEQYF | TGTGCCATCAGTGAGTCGAGGTGGGACGATGAGCAGTACTTC
NA | NA | TRBJ2-1 | TRBV6-5 | CASSYPTSNEQFF | TGTGCCAGCAGTTATCCGACTAGTAATGAGCAGTTCTTC
NA | NA | TRBJ2-1 | TRBV29-1 | CSVAQGIYNEQFF | TGCAGCGTTGCACAGGGTATATACAATGAGCAGTTCTTC
TRBD1 | NA | TRBJ2-7 | TRBV7-2 | CASSLVWTGRVDEQYF | TGTGCCAGCAGCTTAGTTTGGACAGGCCGGGTAGACGAGCAGTACTTC
NA | NA | TRBJ1-2 | TRBV7-9 | CASSLGTGTNYGYTF | TGTGCCAGCAGCTTAGGAACCGGGACGAACTATGGCTACACCTTC
TRBD1 | NA | TRBJ1-2 | TRBV7-8 | CASSLYTGTDANYGYTF | TGTGCCAGCAGCCTGTACACCGGGACAGATGCGAACTATGGCTACACCTTC
TRBD1 | NA | TRBJ1-2 | TRBV29-1 | CSVEPGTGYGYTF | TGCAGCGTTGAGCCCGGGACAGGGTATGGCTACACCTTC
NA | NA | TRBJ2-5 | TRBV27 | CASSFLPPYDETQYF | TGTGCCAGCAGTTTCTTACCTCCCTACGACGAGACCCAGTACTTC
NA | NA | TRBJ2-2 | TRBV11-3 | CASSTHAESNTGELFF | TGTGCCAGCAGCACCCATGCCGAGTCGAACACCGGGGAGCTGTTTTTT
TRBD1 | NA | TRBJ1-1 | TRBV2 | CASTDRGGHTEAFF | TGTGCCAGCACCGACAGAGGGGGCCACACTGAAGCTTTCTTT
NA | NA | TRBJ2-5 | TRBV9 | CASSPGDQETQYF | TGTGCCAGCAGCCCGGGGGACCAAGAGACCCAGTACTTC
NA | NA | TRBJ2-7 | TRBV12-1 | CASSFVLAGNYEQYF | TGTGCCAGCAGCTTTGTTCTAGCGGGAAACTACGAGCAGTACTTC
NA | NA | TRBJ2-2 | TRBV6-5 | CASSYSQGVGELFF | TGTGCCAGCAGTTACTCCCAAGGGGTCGGGGAGCTGTTTTTT
TRBD1 | NA | TRBJ2-1 | TRBV4-3 | CASSGRGRFNEQFF | TGCGCCAGCAGCGGTAGGGGGCGGTTCAATGAGCAGTTCTTC
TRBD1 | NA | TRBJ2-5 | TRBV9 | CASSPGTGGRTQYF | TGTGCCAGCAGCCCAGGGACAGGGGGCAGGACCCAGTACTTC
NA | NA | TRBJ2-7 | TRBV7-9 | CASSPSEGPYEQYF | TGTGCCAGCAGCCCGTCGGAAGGGCCCTACGAGCAGTACTTC
NA | NA | TRBJ2-2 | TRBV15 | CATSRVESGYLTGELFF | TGTGCCACCAGCAGAGTCGAGAGCGGTTATCTCACCGGGGAGCTGTTTTTT
TRBD2 | NA | TRBJ2-7 | TRBV6-5 | CASSPREREYEQYF | TGTGCCAGCAGTCCCCGTGAGCGGGAGTACGAGCAGTACTTC
NA | NA | TRBJ2-2 | TRBV7-4 | CASSLVNNRDTGELFF | TGTGCCAGCAGCCTGGTCAATAACAGGGATACCGGGGAGCTGTTTTTT
TRBD1 | once | TRBJ2-2 | TRBV7-6 | CASSRETGDTGELFF | TGTGCCAGCAGCCGTGAGACAGGGGACACCGGGGAGCTGTTTTTT
NA | NA | TRBJ1-1 | TRBV19 | CASSMEGENTEAFF | TGTGCCAGTAGTATGGAGGGAGAGAACACTGAAGCTTTCTTT
NA | NA | TRBJ2-1 | TRBV18 | CASSNSGVGNEQFF | TGTGCCAGCTCAAATAGCGGAGTGGGCAATGAGCAGTTCTTC
NA | once | TRBJ2-7 | TRBV4-3 | CASSPSGSYEQYF | TGCGCCAGCAGCCCCTCGGGCTCCTACGAGCAGTACTTC
TRBD1 | NA | TRBJ1-1 | TRBV28 | CASRGTGMNTEAFF | TGTGCCAGCAGAGGGACAGGCATGAACACTGAAGCTTTCTTT
NA | NA | TRBJ1-1 | TRBV4-1 | CASSPPNGQLSFF | TGCGCCAGCAGCCCTCCGAACGGACAGTTAAGTTTCTTT
NA | NA | TRBJ2-1 | TRBV18 | CASSPPTAYNEQFF | TGTGCCAGCTCACCACCCACGGCCTACAATGAGCAGTTCTTC
NA | NA | TRBJ2-5 | TRBV9 | CASSVEPEETQYF | TGTGCCAGCAGCGTAGAGCCCGAAGAGACCCAGTACTTC
NA | NA | TRBJ1-1 | TRBV4-1 | CASSQVGYTEAFF | TGCGCCAGCAGCCAAGTGGGTTACACTGAAGCTTTCTTT
TRBD2 | NA | TRBJ2-2 | TRBV10-3 | CAISAPPGTSTAGELFF | TGTGCCATCAGTGCGCCCCCCGGGACTAGCACCGCCGGGGAGCTGTTTTTT
TRBD2 | NA | TRBJ2-5 | TRBV7-9 | CASSLEHGGRVGETQYF | TGTGCCAGCAGCTTAGAGCATGGAGGGAGGGTAGGCGAGACCCAGTACTTC
NA | once | TRBJ2-5 | TRBV18 | CASSPRKAEIPQETQYF | TGTGCCAGCTCACCACGTAAAGCGGAGATACCCCAAGAGACCCAGTACTTC
NA | NA | TRBJ2-2 | TRBV10-3 | CAISFESYTGELFF | TGTGCCATCAGTTTCGAAAGCTACACCGGGGAGCTGTTTTTT
NA | NA | TRBJ1-1 | TRBV9 | CASSDRFEANTEAFF | TGTGCCAGCAGCGACAGATTCGAGGCGAACACTGAAGCTTTCTTT
NA | NA | TRBJ2-7 | TRBV27 | CASSWNRDSYEQYF | TGTGCCAGCAGTTGGAACAGGGACTCCTACGAGCAGTACTTC
TRBD2 | NA | TRBJ2-3 | TRBV27 | CASSYLPSGTTDTQYF | TGTGCCAGCAGTTACCTCCCTAGCGGGACCACAGATACGCAGTATTTT
NA | NA | TRBJ2-7 | TRBV29-1 | CSVEGSSIGGYEQYF | TGCAGCGTTGAAGGGTCCTCGATAGGCGGCTACGAGCAGTACTTC
TRBD1 | once | TRBJ1-5 | TRBV25-1 | CASSPRTGDSNQPQHF | TGTGCCAGCAGTCCCCGGACAGGGGATAGCAATCAGCCCCAGCATTTT
TRBD1 | once | TRBJ2-7 | TRBV19 | CASSIQTGPFYEQYF | TGTGCCAGTAGTATCCAGACAGGGCCGTTCTACGAGCAGTACTTC
NA | NA | TRBJ2-7 | TRBV7-9 | CASSLVVGRGYEQYF | TGTGCCAGCAGCTTAGTCGTGGGACGGGGATATGAGCAGTACTTC
TRBD2 | NA | TRBJ2-2 | TRBV5-1 | CASSGLSGSTGELFF | TGCGCCAGCAGCGGGCTTAGCGGGAGCACCGGGGAGCTGTTTTTT
NA | NA | TRBJ1-1 | TRBV5-1 | CASRMANTEAFF | TGCGCCAGCAGGATGGCGAACACTGAAGCTTTCTTT
TRBD2 | NA | TRBJ2-1 | TRBV13 | CASSFDGTSGSYEQFF | TGTGCCAGCAGCTTCGACGGGACTAGCGGGAGCTATGAGCAGTTCTTC
NA | NA | TRBJ2-1 | TRBV10-1 | CASGISVNEQFF | TGCGCCAGCGGTATTAGTGTCAATGAGCAGTTCTTC
NA | NA | TRBJ1-3 | TRBV7-5 | CVRSPYRGPRNTIYF | TGTGTCAGAAGCCCATACAGGGGGCCGAGAAACACCATATATTTT
TRBD2 | NA | TRBJ2-3 | TRBV5-1 | CASSLALVWAGEEEETDTQYF | TGCGCCAGCAGCTTGGCTCTGGTATGGGCGGGAGAGGAGGAGGAAACAGATACGCAGTATTTT